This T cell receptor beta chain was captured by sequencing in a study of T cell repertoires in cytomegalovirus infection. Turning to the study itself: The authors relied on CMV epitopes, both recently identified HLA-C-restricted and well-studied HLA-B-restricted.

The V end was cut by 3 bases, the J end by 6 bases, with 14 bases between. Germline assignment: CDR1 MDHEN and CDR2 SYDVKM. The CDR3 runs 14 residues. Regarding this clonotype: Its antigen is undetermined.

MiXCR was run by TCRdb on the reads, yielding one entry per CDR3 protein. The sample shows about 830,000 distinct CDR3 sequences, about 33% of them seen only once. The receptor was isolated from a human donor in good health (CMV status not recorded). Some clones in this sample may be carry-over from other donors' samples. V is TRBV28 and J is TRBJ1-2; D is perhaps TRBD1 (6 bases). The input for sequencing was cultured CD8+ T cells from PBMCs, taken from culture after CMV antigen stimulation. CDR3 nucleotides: TGTGCCAGCAGTTTTTCGAACAGGGTTAATGGCTACACCTTC. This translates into CASSFSNRVNGYTF.